This is a list of T cell receptor beta chains from one sample in a study of OX40 agonist ivuxolimab in advanced cancers. Generated by immunoSEQ multiplex PCR, the TCRdb table keeps only in-frame clones and is missing some. The sample includes more than 45,000 clones, 60% to 80% of them seen just once. This specimen consisted of CD4+ or CD8+ T cells sorted from blood, obtained in a trial of the OX40 agonist ivuxolimab. The receptors stem from an adult with an advanced solid tumor such as melanoma, head and neck, liver or kidney cancer. Both conserved end residues are part of each CDR3. The D gene is left open where the match is weak. Rows give clone size only sometimes, using once, few, many, or a class for an expanded clone.

v_gene,abundance,d_gene,j_gene,CDR3aa,CDR3nt
TRBV10-1,.,.,TRBJ2-5,CASSVRGAETQYF,TGCGCCAGCAGTGTACGGGGGGCAGAGACCCAGTACTTC
TRBV5-1,.,TRBD2,TRBJ2-1,CASSVAGKNVQFF,TGCGCCAGCAGCGTAGCGGGGAAGAACGTGCAGTTCTTC
TRBV19,.,TRBD1,TRBJ2-6,CASSTGTGPTGANVLTF,TGTGCCAGTAGTACCGGGACAGGGCCTACTGGGGCCAACGTCCTGACTTTC
TRBV5-4,.,.,TRBJ2-5,CASSTNLGERETQYF,TGTGCCAGCAGCACCAACCTTGGGGAGAGAGAGACCCAGTACTTC
TRBV9,.,.,TRBJ1-4,CASSPGNTGEKLFF,TGTGCCAGCAGCCCCGGGAACACCGGTGAAAAACTGTTTTTT
TRBV6-1,.,TRBD1,TRBJ2-5,CASRQGQGETQYF,TGTGCCAGCAGACAAGGACAGGGAGAGACCCAGTACTTC
TRBV7-9,.,.,TRBJ1-1,CASSLSGDRDTEAFF,TGTGCCAGCAGCTTATCCGGTGATCGGGACACTGAAGCTTTCTTT
TRBV11-1,.,.,TRBJ2-1,CASSLPRRATYNEQFF,TGTGCCAGCAGCTTGCCTCGCAGGGCCACCTACAATGAGCAGTTCTTC
TRBV27,.,.,TRBJ1-2,CASSLLQGGGYTF,TGTGCCAGCAGCCTTTTACAGGGCGGGGGCTACACCTTC
TRBV6-1,few,TRBD1,TRBJ1-1,CASSSGNRGGTEAFF,TGTGCCAGCAGTTCAGGGAACAGGGGTGGTACTGAAGCTTTCTTT
TRBV27,.,.,TRBJ1-5,CASSLGPGFQPQHF,TGTGCCAGCAGTTTAGGCCCGGGTTTTCAGCCCCAGCATTTT
TRBV6-5,.,.,TRBJ2-7,CASSEQTVTYEQYF,TGTGCCAGCAGTGAACAGACAGTAACCTACGAGCAGTACTTC
TRBV28,.,.,TRBJ1-5,CASSLPWGSNQPQHF,TGTGCCAGCAGCCTACCATGGGGGAGCAATCAGCCCCAGCATTTT
TRBV6-1,.,TRBD1,TRBJ1-5,CASSEYRDRVDQPQHF,TGTGCCAGCAGTGAGTACCGGGACAGGGTCGATCAGCCCCAGCATTTT
TRBV29-1,few,.,TRBJ1-5,CSVGARDQPQHF,TGCAGCGTTGGGGCCCGGGATCAGCCCCAGCATTTT
TRBV19,.,TRBD1,TRBJ1-5,CASRQGPADQPQHF,TGTGCCAGCCGACAGGGCCCGGCCGACCAGCCCCAGCATTTT
TRBV19,.,TRBD2,TRBJ2-1,CASSIGLAGEKFF,TGTGCCAGTAGTATAGGACTAGCGGGAGAAAAGTTCTTC
TRBV19,.,.,TRBJ1-6,CASSIKWNSPLHF,TGTGCCAGTAGTATTAAGTGGAATTCACCCCTCCACTTT
TRBV19,.,.,TRBJ1-1,CASSHRTQTEAFF,TGTGCCAGTAGTCATCGGACACAAACTGAAGCTTTCTTT
TRBV2,.,TRBD2,TRBJ2-1,CASSESSGSYNEQFF,TGTGCCAGCAGTGAATCTAGCGGGAGCTACAATGAGCAGTTCTTC
TRBV9,.,.,TRBJ2-5,CASSVEGLAQETQYF,TGTGCCAGCAGCGTAGAGGGCCTAGCCCAAGAGACCCAGTACTTC
TRBV5-1,.,.,TRBJ1-1,CASSLNAVGTEAFF,TGCGCCAGCAGCTTGAATGCGGTAGGCACTGAGGCTTTCTTT
TRBV28,.,TRBD2,TRBJ2-2,CASSQGLAGEEFF,TGTGCCAGCAGCCAGGGACTAGCGGGAGAAGAGTTTTTT
TRBV18,.,.,TRBJ2-6,CASSPRQTTSGANVLTF,TGTGCCAGCTCACCCCGACAGACCACCTCTGGGGCCAACGTCCTGACTTTC
TRBV7-9,.,.,TRBJ2-5,CASSWMLTGAQYF,TGTGCCAGCAGCTGGATGCTCACTGGGGCCCAGTACTTC
TRBV9,.,.,TRBJ1-2,CASSVSEPNYGYTF,TGTGCCAGCAGCGTTAGTGAGCCTAACTATGGCTACACCTTC
TRBV28,.,.,TRBJ1-2,CASSLLGVTVTNYGYTF,TGTGCCAGCAGTTTATTAGGGGTGACGGTCACTAACTATGGCTACACCTTC
TRBV6-6,.,TRBD1,TRBJ2-2,CASRLQGSTGELFF,TGTGCCAGCAGACTACAGGGGAGCACCGGGGAGCTGTTTTTT